Listed below are T cell receptor beta chains from one sample, sequenced in a study of yellow fever vaccine responses in identical twins. From the RT-PCR reads, TCRdb called clonotypes with MiXCR, one entry per CDR3 protein. Of about 16,000 distinct CDR3 sequences listed, roughly 80% are singletons. This specimen consisted of T cells from blood (PBMCs), unsorted or a sorted subset (not recorded which), obtained before or after yellow fever vaccination (not recorded which). The receptors were sampled from a young woman who received the yellow fever vaccine. Each CDR3 is given with its conserved first and last residue. The D gene is left open where the match is weak. The size of a clone is reported for some rows only, either as once, few or many, or as a class for expanded clones.

cdr3_aa	cdr3_nt	j_call	d_call	v_call	clone_size
CASSLQASGTDTQYF	TGTGCCAGCAGCTTACAGGCTAGCGGGACAGATACGCAGTATTTT	TRBJ2-3	TRBD2	TRBV11-1	NA
CASPTRDRPYEQYF	TGCGCCAGTCCCACCCGGGACAGGCCCTACGAGCAGTACTTC	TRBJ2-7	TRBD1	TRBV23-1	NA
CASSGQVNNEQFF	TGTGCCAGCAGTGGACAGGTCAACAATGAGCAGTTCTTC	TRBJ2-1	NA	TRBV6-1	NA
CASSVEASWPDTQYF	TGTGCCAGCAGCGTAGAGGCTAGCTGGCCAGATACGCAGTATTTT	TRBJ2-3	NA	TRBV9	NA
CASSDGRMNTGELFF	TGTGCCAGCAGTGACGGGCGGATGAACACCGGGGAGCTGTTTTTT	TRBJ2-2	NA	TRBV2	once
CASSVRQSSYNEQFF	TGTGCCAGCAGCGTGAGGCAGAGCTCCTACAATGAGCAGTTCTTC	TRBJ2-1	NA	TRBV11-2	NA
CSVEKGSGAEAFF	TGCAGCGTTGAAAAGGGGAGTGGCGCTGAAGCTTTCTTT	TRBJ1-1	NA	TRBV29-1	NA
CASSLKGRTEAFF	TGTGCCAGCAGTTTGAAAGGGCGGACTGAAGCTTTCTTT	TRBJ1-1	NA	TRBV27	NA
CASSLLRQGHEQYF	TGTGCCAGCAGTTTACTCAGACAGGGTCACGAGCAGTACTTC	TRBJ2-7	TRBD1	TRBV12-3/TRBV12-4	NA
CSVEGLDTGELFF	TGCAGCGTTGAGGGGTTGGACACCGGGGAGCTGTTTTTT	TRBJ2-2	NA	TRBV29-1	NA
CSVEGGFGETQYF	TGCAGCGTTGAAGGTGGTTTCGGGGAGACCCAGTACTTC	TRBJ2-5	NA	TRBV29-1	NA
CASSLSGQGLSDEQFF	TGTGCCAGCTCACTTTCCGGACAGGGATTATCGGATGAGCAGTTCTTC	TRBJ2-1	TRBD1	TRBV18	NA
CASSLESGGLAKNIQYF	TGTGCCAGCAGCTTAGAAAGTGGTGGGCTAGCCAAAAACATTCAGTACTTC	TRBJ2-4	NA	TRBV11-3	NA
CASSLHSYEQYF	TGTGCCAGCAGTTTACACTCCTACGAGCAGTACTTC	TRBJ2-7	NA	TRBV28	NA
CASSRGSDQETQYF	TGCGCCAGCAGCCGTGGGAGTGACCAAGAGACCCAGTACTTC	TRBJ2-5	NA	TRBV5-1	NA
CASSPTRYNEQFF	TGCGCCAGCAGCCCGACTCGGTACAATGAGCAGTTCTTC	TRBJ2-1	NA	TRBV4-3	NA